One and the same sample provided the 23 T cell receptor beta chains below, sequenced in a study of Ad26.COV2.S vaccination and SARS-CoV-2 variants. Data came from immunoSEQ multiplex PCR; TCRdb stores just in-frame clones and leaves some out. Here the sample spans some 250,000 clones, 70% to 90% being singletons. Treatment: about 20 received Ad26.COV2.S at low or high dose, single or two shots; roughly five received placebo; per-sample allocation not given. Samples analyzed were those drawn on day 63 after the first vaccine or placebo injection. Here the sequenced sample was peripheral blood, taken in a trial of Ad26.COV2.S vaccine versus placebo. The receptors come from a person between 18 and 65 years old who received the Ad26.COV2.S COVID-19 vaccine or a placebo.

The rearrangement joins TRBV18 to TRBJ2-7, with TRBD1 identical over 9 bases. This CDR3 is 17 amino acids long. J was trimmed by 0 bases and V by 3 bases; bases with no gene match: 9. The V gene's germline CDR1 is KGHSH and CDR2 LQKENI. This CDR3 is CASSPGTGSANSYEQYF. The CDR3 region has the DNA TGTGCCAGCTCACCGGGGACAGGGTCAGCCAACTCCTACGAGCAGTACTTC.

V gene TRBV27 combines with J gene TRBJ2-1; 8 nucleotides align to TRBD2. Germline V gene lookup returns CDR1 MNHEY and CDR2 SMNVEV (reference sequence). V was pared by 3 bases and J by 7 bases, with 5 bases of the junction left unmatched. This CDR3 has 14 residues. The CDR3 protein is CASSLRGAGNEQFF. DNA for the CDR3: TGTGCCAGCAGTTTGCGGGGGGCAGGTAATGAGCAGTTCTTC.

V gene TRBV19 combines with J gene TRBJ1-5; a possible D gene is TRBD1 (5 bases). This CDR3 has 13 amino acids. CDR1 and CDR2 (germline): LNHDA, SQIVND (reference sequence). V lost 2 bases and J lost 6, with 8 bases in between. CDR3 coding DNA: TGTGCCAGTAGTATACGGGACGTTCAGCCCCAGCATTTT. Protein: CASSIRDVQPQHF.

J is TRBJ2-1 and V is TRBV9; D is ambiguous. V gave up 2 bases and J gave up 3 bases, with 9 bases separating them. Germline CDR1 SGDLS, CDR2 YYNGEE. This CDR3 contains 14 residues. The CDR3 here is CASSVTGGYNEQFF. The CDR3 DNA sequence: TGTGCCAGCAGCGTCACGGGTGGCTACAATGAGCAGTTCTTC.

The chain employs TRBV19 and TRBJ2-3; TRBD2 is a possible D gene (7 bases). The CDR3 contains 14 residues. Trimming took off 11 bases at V and 4 bases at J, with 19 bases between the two ends. Germline CDR1 LNHDA, CDR2 SQIVND (reference sequence). CDR3: CAVDSGGLADTQYF. CDR3 sequence (DNA): TGTGCCGTCGACTCGGGGGGCTTAGCAGATACGCAGTATTTT.

The J gene is TRBJ2-1, the V gene TRBV12-3 or TRBV12-4; no firm D call. The CDR3 is made up of 13 amino acids. Between the trimmed V and J ends, which lost 6 bases and 5 bases, there was a span of 11 bases. Written as DNA, the CDR3 is TGTGCCAGCAGCCTGGGCCCTAACAATGAGCAGTTCTTC. It codes for CASSLGPNNEQFF.

The V gene is TRBV18, the J gene TRBJ2-5, with 9 bases matching TRBD1. With V trimmed by 3 bases and J by 0 bases, 5 bases remained unmatched. From germline, CDR1 is KGHSH and CDR2 LQKENI. The CDR3 is made up of 16 amino acids. The CDR3 region is CASSPRTGVYQETQYF. In nucleotides, the CDR3 is TGTGCCAGCTCACCGCGGACAGGGGTGTACCAAGAGACCCAGTACTTC.

The rearrangement uses TRBV6-6 and TRBJ1-2, with D possibly matching TRBD1 (5 bases). In germline, CDR1 is MNHNY, CDR2 SVGAGI (reference sequence). Trimming removed 0 bases at V and 4 bases at J, with 9 bases between. This CDR3 is built from 14 residues. CDR3 coding DNA: TGTGCCAGCAGTTACTCAAGACAGTTCTATGGCTACACCTTC. It translates to CASSYSRQFYGYTF.

J is TRBJ1-4 and V is TRBV3-1 (or the pseudogene TRBV3-2); possible D gene TRBD1, 6 bases. Germline loops: CDR1 LGHDT, CDR2 YNNKEL (reference sequence). CDR3 length: 16 residues. With 4 bases removed from V and 0 bases from J, the gap between germline ends came to 12 bases. The CDR3 DNA reads TGTGCCAGCAGCCGCGGACAGACTGCAACTAATGAAAAACTGTTTTTT. Its protein product is CASSRGQTATNEKLFF.

This chain links TRBV6-6 with TRBJ2-1, with D hard to call. Germline-derived CDR1 and CDR2 are MNHNY and SVGAGI (reference sequence). There are 15 residues in the CDR3. Trimming took 0 bases from V and 3 from J, leaving 9 bases between them. In nucleotides, the CDR3 is TGTGCCAGCAGTTACTCCTTCGACGGCTACAATGAGCAGTTCTTC. Encoded protein: CASSYSFDGYNEQFF.

The table lists this clone with a few counts. This chain uses TRBV2 with TRBJ1-2; D possibly corresponds to TRBD1 (6 bases). V lost 1 base and J 5 bases, leaving 14 bases between the germline ends. CDR3 length: 15 residues. The germline CDR1 and CDR2 sequences are SNHLY and FYNNEI. CDR3 sequence reads: CASSEGWGRDYGYTF. In DNA, the CDR3 is TGTGCCAGCAGTGAAGGCTGGGGGCGGGATTATGGCTACACCTTC.

CDR3 nucleotides: TGCAGTGCTAGTCCTAGCGCCGCCCTCTACGAGCAGTACTTC. It yields the protein CSASPSAALYEQYF. This chain joins TRBV20-1 and TRBJ2-7; D might be TRBD2 (6 bases). There are 14 residues in the CDR3. Germline V gene data show CDR1 as DFQATT and CDR2 as SNEGSKA (reference sequence). V dropped 3 bases and J dropped 3 bases, with 15 bases sitting between them.

This clone has only one observation. This chain links TRBV6-6 with TRBJ2-6, with D maybe TRBD1 (6 bases). V was clipped by 5 bases and J by 0 bases, with 11 bases between them. The germline V gene encodes CDR1 MNHNY and CDR2 SVGAGI (reference sequence). This CDR3 has 16 residues. This CDR3 reads CASSPEQGSGANVLTF. The CDR3 DNA follows: TGTGCCAGCAGTCCAGAACAGGGCTCTGGGGCCAACGTCCTGACTTTC.

The chain is built from TRBV4-1 and TRBJ2-3, with 9 bases that match TRBD1. The CDR3 consists of 16 residues. The J segment lost 2 bases and the V segment lost 1 base, leaving 4 bases of the junction unmatched. CDR1 and CDR2 (germline): MGHRA, YSYEKL. DNA for the CDR3: TGCGCCAGCAGCCAAGGGACAGGGGCTTTCACAGATACGCAGTATTTT. Protein: CASSQGTGAFTDTQYF.

The J gene is TRBJ1-6, the V gene TRBV15; 7 bases are a match to TRBD1. Germline trimming cut 0 bases from V and 1 base from J; bases unmatched to any gene: 6. In germline, CDR1 is LNHNV, CDR2 YYDKDF (reference sequence). There are 18 residues in the CDR3. The CDR3 reads CATSRDWDSGSYNSPLHF. CDR3 nucleotide sequence: TGTGCCACCAGCAGAGATTGGGACAGTGGGTCCTATAATTCACCCCTCCACTTT.

In this sample, this clone turned up once. The rearrangement links TRBV7-8 to TRBJ2-5; no clear D. Germline assignment: CDR1 SGHVS and CDR2 FQNEAQ. Trimming took 2 bases from V and 2 from J, leaving 15 bases between them. There are 16 residues in the CDR3. CDR3 protein: CASSLRNIPGQETQYF. CDR3 DNA sequence: TGTGCCAGCAGCTTAAGGAACATACCCGGACAAGAGACCCAGTACTTC.

V usage is TRBV11-2 and J usage is TRBJ1-5; D is unresolved. Deletions cut 3 bases from V and 6 bases from J, with 6 bases between. Germline V gene sequence: CDR1 SGHAT, CDR2 FQNNGV. This CDR3 region has 12 residues. The CDR3 bases are TGTGCCAGCAGCTTTACGGGTCAGCCCCAGCATTTT. Amino acid sequence: CASSFTGQPQHF.

This chain joins TRBV28 and TRBJ2-3; possible D gene TRBD2, 6 bases. The germline CDR1 and CDR2 sequences are MDHEN and SYDVKM. V lost 4 bases to trimming and J lost 11 bases, with 16 bases between them. This CDR3 has 13 residues. The chain's CDR3 is CASSSLTRSGQYF. DNA for the CDR3: TGTGCCAGCAGTTCCCTGACTAGATCCGGGCAGTATTTT. The full variable domain, its missing parts supplied by reference TRBV28 and TRBJ2-3, is DVKVTQSSRYLVKRTGEKVFLECVQDMDHENMFWYRQDPGLGLRLIYFSYDVKMKEKGDIPEGYSVSREKKERFSLILESASTNQTSMYLCASSSLTRSGQYFGPGTRLTVL.

V and J are TRBV14 and TRBJ2-5; TRBD1 is a possible D gene (6 bases). This CDR3 has 16 residues. Germline V gene data show CDR1 as SGHDN and CDR2 as FVKESK. The germline V and J ends were trimmed by 4 bases and 1 base, with 16 bases remaining between them. CDR3 nucleotide sequence: TGTGCCAGCAGCCCGAGAACTCAGGGGAGCCAAGAGACCCAGTACTTC. It is translated as CASSPRTQGSQETQYF.

The rearrangement uses TRBV11-2 and TRBJ2-7; D unclear. Germline V gene lookup returns CDR1 SGHAT and CDR2 FQNNGV. Trimming pared 3 bases from V and 1 base from J, leaving 7 bases between. The CDR3 runs to 13 residues. The CDR3 loop is CASSLGASYEQYF. CDR3 DNA sequence: TGTGCCAGCAGCTTGGGCGCTTCCTACGAGCAGTACTTC.

The V call is TRBV9, the J call TRBJ2-2; no reliable D call. Between the trimmed V and J ends, which lost 0 bases and 7 bases, there was a span of 4 bases. This CDR3 spans 12 amino acids. Germline loops: CDR1 SGDLS, CDR2 YYNGEE. The CDR3 sequence is CASSVVVGELFF. CDR3 nucleotides: TGTGCCAGCAGCGTAGTAGTCGGGGAGCTGTTTTTT.

This chain connects TRBV28 to TRBJ2-1; 9 bases are a match to TRBD1. This CDR3 spans 16 amino acids. CDR1 is MDHEN, CDR2 SYDVKM, per germline. V gave up 3 bases and J gave up 5 bases; unmatched junction bases: 8. The CDR3 loop reads CASSFLGTGLDNEQFF. The CDR3, as DNA: TGTGCCAGCAGTTTTCTCGGGACAGGGTTGGACAATGAGCAGTTCTTC.

This chain joins TRBV27 and TRBJ2-3; D gene uncertain. V lost 8 bases to trimming and J lost 5 bases, with 5 bases between them. CDR3 length equals 10 residues. Per the germline V gene, CDR1 is MNHEY and CDR2 is SMNVEV (reference sequence). The CDR3 DNA reads TGTGCCAGCCGAGGAGATACGCAGTATTTT. This codes for CASRGDTQYF.